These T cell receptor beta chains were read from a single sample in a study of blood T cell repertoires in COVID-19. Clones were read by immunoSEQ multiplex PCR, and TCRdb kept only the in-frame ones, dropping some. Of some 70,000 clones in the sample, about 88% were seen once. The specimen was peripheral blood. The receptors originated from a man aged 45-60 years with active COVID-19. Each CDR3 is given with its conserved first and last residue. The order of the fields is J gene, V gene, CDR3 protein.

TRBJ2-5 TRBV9 CASSVGSGKETQYF
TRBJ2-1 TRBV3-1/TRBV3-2 CASSRVAASGTQFF
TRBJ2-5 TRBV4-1 CASSQDGSGTQYF
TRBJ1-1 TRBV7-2 CASSLKPGLATEAFF
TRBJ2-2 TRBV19 CASSPGVFRPGELFF
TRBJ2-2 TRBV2 CASWRGGRNPGELFF
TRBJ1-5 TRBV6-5 CASSPGTGYGPQHF
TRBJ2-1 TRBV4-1 CASSRKGTGGSTDHNEQFF
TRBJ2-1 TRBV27 CASSLYRGEQFF
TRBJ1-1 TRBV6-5 CASRPGRGDTEAFF
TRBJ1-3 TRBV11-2 CASSPPGVSFGNTIYF
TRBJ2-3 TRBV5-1 CASSYAPPGQGMSTDTQYF
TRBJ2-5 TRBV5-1 CASSLRGREETQYF
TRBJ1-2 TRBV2 CASRHPRTANYGYTF
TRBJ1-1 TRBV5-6 CASSSVTEAFF
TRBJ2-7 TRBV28 CASSSSGQGYEQYF
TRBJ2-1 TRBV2 CASSETTELAGDQEQFF
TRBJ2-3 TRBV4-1 CASSQDSEAGGPSNTQYF
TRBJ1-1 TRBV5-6 CASSLVTPGNTEAFF
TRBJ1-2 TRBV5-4 CASTRRGGGTVYGYTF
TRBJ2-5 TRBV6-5 CASSYGRGETQYF
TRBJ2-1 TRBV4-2 CASSPSDSGGLNEQFF
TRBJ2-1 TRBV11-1 CASSVRDRGRGEQFF
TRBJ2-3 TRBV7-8 CASSPPPGLAGADTQYF
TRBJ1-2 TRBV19 CASTPGDRLPDGYTF
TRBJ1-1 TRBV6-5 CASSSQGMNTEAFF
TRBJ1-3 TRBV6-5 CASSSSSNTIYF
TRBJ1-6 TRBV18 CASSPRGNNSPLHF
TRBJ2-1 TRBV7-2 CASSIVTSGGATNEQFF
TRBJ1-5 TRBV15 CATSRDHRSLHQPQHF
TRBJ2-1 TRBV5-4 CASSSSATGVRYNEQFF
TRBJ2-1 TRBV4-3 CASSRSGGGLYNEQFF
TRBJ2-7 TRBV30 CAWSPRGLDSYEQYF
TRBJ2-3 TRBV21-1 CASSGPSGGAISDTQYF
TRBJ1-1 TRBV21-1 CASSTTATGLSEARYKAFF
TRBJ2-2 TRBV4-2 CASSQDKNYGELFF
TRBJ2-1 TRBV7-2 CASSPPPSGNEQFF
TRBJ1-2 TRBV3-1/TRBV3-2 CASSLKSFNYGYTF
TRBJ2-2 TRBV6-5 CASRSRTGGTGELFF
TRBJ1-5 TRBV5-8 CASSSGDGPQHF
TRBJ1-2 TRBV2 CASGRTENYGYTF
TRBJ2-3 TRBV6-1 CASSDRAGGPQDTQYF
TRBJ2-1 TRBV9 CASSVGLPLTSSSHEQFF
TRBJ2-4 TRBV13 CASSKGGLAGYLAKNIQYF
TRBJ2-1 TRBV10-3 CAISGPSGGTEQFF
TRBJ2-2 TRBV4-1 CASSQDWEAANTGELFF
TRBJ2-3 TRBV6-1 CASSEAVGYPADTQYF
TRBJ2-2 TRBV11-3 CASSRQAFTGELFF